The 14 T cell receptor beta chains reported below all come from one sample, sequenced in a study of shared clonotypes between healthy human individuals. In the naive CD8 group, cells lacked CD45RO and were positively selected for CCR7, so terminally differentiated effector memory CD45RA+ cells were left out. Measured with immunoSEQ multiplex PCR; TCRdb has only the in-frame clones, and not every one. The table has about 2 million clones, over 85% seen once. Specimen: naive CD8+ T cells sorted from blood. These TCRs come from a young man in good health.

The chain joins TRBV10-3 to TRBJ1-2; D may be TRBD1 (6 bases). This CDR3 contains 13 residues. V gave up 3 bases and J gave up 7 bases, with 12 bases separating them. CDR1 and CDR2 from the germline V gene are ENHRY and SYGVKD. This chain's CDR3 is CAISELQGGGYTF. DNA for the CDR3: TGTGCCATCAGTGAACTACAGGGAGGTGGCTACACCTTC.

This rearrangement joins TRBV4-3 to TRBJ1-2; D is ambiguous. The germline gives CDR1 LGHNA, CDR2 YSLEER. V was shortened by 5 bases and J by 5 bases, with 21 bases between the two germline ends. The CDR3 has 16 amino acids. The CDR3 nucleotides are TGCGCCAGCAGCTCCTCCCAAGCAGGCCGCCTATATGGCTACACCTTC. This codes for CASSSSQAGRLYGYTF.

The sample holds one count of this clone. The sample holds other DNA sequences that translate to the same CDR3. The gene calls are TRBV5-6 and TRBJ1-2; no firm D call. Germline assignment: CDR1 SGHDT and CDR2 YYEEEE. V was cut by 3 bases and J by 2 bases, with 8 bases left in between. This CDR3 spans 13 amino acids. The CDR3 reads CASSSQGNYGYTF. The CDR3 DNA is TGTGCCAGCAGCTCTCAAGGAAACTATGGCTACACCTTC.

This chain connects TRBV14 to TRBJ1-2, with D possibly being TRBD1 (5 bases). Germline V gives CDR1 SGHDN, CDR2 FVKESK. This CDR3 is 18 amino acids long. Between the trimmed V and J ends, which lost 0 bases and 6 bases, there was a span of 23 bases. The CDR3 DNA is TGTGCCAGCAGCCAAGACCTTAATCTTCCCCTCGAAGGGGATGGCTACACCTTC. This sequence encodes CASSQDLNLPLEGDGYTF.

The CDR3 coding sequence is TGTGCCAGCAGCGGACTAACGGGACACAGCTCTGGGGCCAACGTCCTGACTTTC. Translation: CASSGLTGHSSGANVLTF. The V call is TRBV13, the J call TRBJ2-6; D assignment may be TRBD1 or TRBD2 (6 bases each). Germline values: CDR1 PRHDT, CDR2 FYEKMQ (reference sequence). V was pared by 5 bases and J by 0 bases, with 17 bases between. The CDR3 runs to 18 residues.

This chain connects TRBV7-9 to TRBJ2-7, with D possibly being TRBD1 (5 bases). Trimming left V 1 base short and J 0 bases short, with 10 bases between. CDR3 length: 15 amino acids. Looked up from germline, CDR1 is SEHNR and CDR2 is FQNEAQ (reference sequence). The CDR3 sequence: CASSLDGATSYEQYF. DNA for the CDR3: TGTGCCAGCAGCTTAGATGGGGCGACCTCCTACGAGCAGTACTTC.

The chain uses TRBV19 and TRBJ2-3, with 7 bases lining up with TRBD2. The CDR3 has 18 residues. Germline V lookup: CDR1 LNHDA, CDR2 SQIVND (reference sequence). Germline trimming cut 2 bases from V and 0 bases from J; bases unmatched to any gene: 11. The chain's CDR3 is CASSIRYLAALSTDTQYF. In DNA, the CDR3 is TGTGCCAGTAGTATAAGGTATCTAGCGGCGCTCAGCACAGATACGCAGTATTTT.

V and J are TRBV4-3 and TRBJ2-7, with 11 bases that match TRBD2. The germline gives CDR1 LGHNA, CDR2 YSLEER. The length of the CDR3 is 16 residues. J gave up 2 bases and V 0 bases, and 3 bases lay outside the gene matches. The CDR3 protein is CASSQEVTSGAYEQYF. DNA of the CDR3: TGCGCCAGCAGCCAAGAGGTGACTAGCGGGGCCTACGAGCAGTACTTC.

The J gene is TRBJ2-3, the V gene TRBV7-8, with a weak D call TRBD2 (7 bases). Germline V lookup: CDR1 SGHVS, CDR2 FQNEAQ. Trimming shortened V by 5 bases and J by 2 bases, and 14 bases separated the two germline ends. The CDR3 length is 15 residues. As DNA, the CDR3 is TGTGCCAGCAGCCCTCGGGGGGCGGTCACAGATACGCAGTATTTT. It is translated as CASSPRGAVTDTQYF.

The chain uses TRBV27 and TRBJ2-2; D is unclear. The CDR3 spans 13 residues. Trimming shortened V by 6 bases and J by 3 bases, and 8 bases separated the two germline ends. Germline V gives CDR1 MNHEY, CDR2 SMNVEV (reference sequence). Written as DNA, the CDR3 is TGTGCCAGCAGCCCTTATTACACCGGGGAGCTGTTTTTT. Its translation is CASSPYYTGELFF.

The chain has TRBV11-2 and TRBJ2-7, with D uncertain. The length of the CDR3 is 14 residues. Germline assignment: CDR1 SGHAT and CDR2 FQNNGV. V was cut by 0 bases and J by 7 bases, with 13 bases left in between. The DNA for the CDR3 is TGTGCCAGCAGCTTAGAGGGCAGCTTCGGTGAGCAGTACTTC. It encodes CASSLEGSFGEQYF.

This chain uses TRBV11-3 with TRBJ2-6; perhaps D is TRBD1 or TRBD2 (6 bases each). V was shortened by 10 bases and J by 2 bases, with 12 bases between the two germline ends. The CDR3 is 14 residues long. In germline, CDR1 is SGHNT, CDR2 YENEEA. CDR3 nucleotides: TGTGCCAAAAGGGGGGTCGCTGGGGCCAACGTCCTGACTTTC. The encoded protein is CAKRGVAGANVLTF.

Comment on this clone: The identical CDR3 is also encoded by other nucleotide sequences in the sample. J is TRBJ2-7 and V is TRBV6-5; no clear D. Germline-derived CDR1 and CDR2 are MNHEY and SVGAGI. The CDR3 has 14 amino acids. With 0 bases removed from V and 2 bases from J, the gap between germline ends came to 8 bases. CDR3 coding DNA: TGTGCCAGCAGTTACTCGTCACCGGCCTACGAGCAGTACTTC. This gives the protein CASSYSSPAYEQYF.

This rearrangement joins TRBV6-6 to TRBJ1-4, with 8 bases aligning to TRBD1. This CDR3 comprises 14 residues. Germline CDR1 MNHNY, CDR2 SVGAGI (reference sequence). Trimming cost V 2 bases and J 5 bases; bases outside gene matches: 1. Here the CDR3 DNA reads TGTGCCAGCAGTTACCGGACAGGGAATGAAAAACTGTTTTTT. This sequence encodes CASSYRTGNEKLFF.